A selection of T cell receptor beta chains follows, all from one sample in a study of T cell changes during pregnancy in multiple sclerosis. Sequencing used immunoSEQ multiplex PCR; TCRdb keeps in-frame clones, though not all of them. The sample includes about 39,000 clones, 75% to 95% of them seen just once. Source: CD4+ T cells from peripheral blood mononuclear cells, taken after pregnancy. The receptors shown here come from a female donor in good health, enrolled as a control in a pregnancy study. Both conserved end residues are part of each CDR3. The D gene is left open where the match is weak. Where a row states a size, it is once, few, many or the class of an expanded clone; other rows omit it.

j_call clone_size d_call v_call cdr3_aa cdr3_nt
TRBJ2-5 NA TRBD1 TRBV4-3 CASSSGPNRGETQYF TGCGCCAGCAGTTCAGGGCCAAACAGGGGGGAGACCCAGTACTTC
TRBJ1-5 NA NA TRBV19 CASSNIRSKNQPQHF TGTGCCAGTAGTAACATCCGCAGTAAGAATCAGCCCCAGCATTTT
TRBJ2-7 NA NA TRBV5-6 CASSFEGDEQYF TGTGCCAGCAGCTTTGAAGGGGACGAGCAGTACTTC
TRBJ2-7 NA NA TRBV7-2 CASSFPGVYSYEQYF TGTGCCAGCAGCTTCCCCGGGGTATACTCCTACGAGCAGTACTTC
TRBJ2-5 NA TRBD2 TRBV7-8 CASSSDRSGRRQETQYF TGTGCCAGCAGCTCAGACCGTAGCGGGAGGCGCCAAGAGACCCAGTACTTC
TRBJ2-1 NA TRBD2 TRBV5-6 CASSLATSEFF TGTGCCAGCAGCTTGGCAACTAGCGAGTTCTTC
TRBJ2-5 NA TRBD2 TRBV7-9 CASSPAGIQETQYF TGTGCCAGCAGCCCAGCGGGGATACAAGAGACCCAGTACTTC
TRBJ1-2 NA NA TRBV29-1 CSVSKSGGVYGYTF TGCAGCGTTTCTAAAAGTGGGGGGGTGTATGGCTACACCTTC
TRBJ2-3 NA TRBD2 TRBV6-4 CASSDRAGGPDTQYF TGTGCCAGCAGTGACAGAGCGGGAGGGCCAGATACGCAGTATTTT
TRBJ2-5 NA NA TRBV19 CASAAAGSQETQYF TGTGCCAGCGCGGCGGCCGGGAGTCAAGAGACCCAGTACTTC
TRBJ2-1 NA TRBD2 TRBV4-2 CASSLTREGAYNEQFF TGTGCCAGCAGTCTGACGCGGGAGGGGGCATACAATGAGCAGTTCTTC
TRBJ2-3 NA NA TRBV11-1 CASSPRLVIDTQYF TGTGCCAGCAGCCCCCGACTAGTAATAGATACGCAGTATTTT
TRBJ2-2 NA NA TRBV5-4 CASSSPGLVGELFF TGTGCCAGCAGCTCACCAGGGTTGGTCGGGGAGCTGTTTTTT
TRBJ2-5 NA NA TRBV25-1 CASSESGLWETQYF TGTGCCAGCAGTGAATCGGGACTCTGGGAGACCCAGTACTTC
TRBJ2-5 NA NA TRBV5-6 CASSSYRDIQETQYF TGTGCCAGCAGCTCTTACCGGGACATCCAAGAGACCCAGTACTTC
TRBJ2-7 NA TRBD1 TRBV6-5 CAAPDRAREQYF TGTGCCGCACCGGACAGGGCGCGCGAGCAGTACTTC
TRBJ1-5 NA NA TRBV6-6 CASSPFRESNQPQHF TGTGCCAGCAGTCCCTTCCGGGAAAGCAATCAGCCCCAGCATTTT
TRBJ2-4 NA TRBD2 TRBV7-2 CASSLTQGGRNIQYF TGTGCCAGCAGCCTGACCCAGGGAGGGAGGAACATTCAGTACTTC
TRBJ2-7 NA TRBD1 TRBV7-9 CASSISGGQGRSEQYF TGTGCCAGCAGCATCTCGGGGGGACAGGGGAGAAGCGAGCAGTACTTC
TRBJ2-5 NA NA TRBV7-2 CASLKQVAPQETQYF TGTGCCAGCCTCAAACAGGTTGCCCCCCAAGAGACCCAGTACTTC
TRBJ1-2 NA TRBD1 TRBV7-9 CASSLVRGPYGYTF TGTGCCAGCAGCTTAGTTAGGGGGCCCTATGGCTACACCTTC
TRBJ2-1 few TRBD2 TRBV4-2 CASSQGIAGSYNEQFF TGTGCCAGCAGCCAAGGAATAGCGGGTTCCTACAATGAGCAGTTCTTC
TRBJ2-5 NA TRBD1 TRBV6-1 CASSRLDRQQETQYF TGTGCCAGCAGTCGTCTGGACAGGCAACAAGAGACCCAGTACTTC
TRBJ2-7 NA NA TRBV5-8 CASSLGQGPYEQYF TGTGCCAGCAGCTTGGGTCAGGGCCCCTACGAGCAGTACTTC
TRBJ1-2 NA TRBD1 TRBV2 CASTPGGNYGYTF TGTGCCAGCACACCAGGGGGCAACTATGGCTACACCTTC
TRBJ2-5 NA TRBD2 TRBV4-1 CASSQTGLSFQETQYF TGCGCCAGCAGCCAAACGGGACTATCATTTCAAGAGACCCAGTACTTC
TRBJ1-1 NA NA TRBV2 CASSLDRYTEAFF TGTGCCAGCAGCCTTGACAGATACACTGAAGCTTTCTTT
TRBJ1-1 NA TRBD1 TRBV5-6 CASSTEGALEAFF TGTGCCAGCAGCACAGAGGGGGCCCTTGAAGCTTTCTTT
TRBJ2-7 NA NA TRBV18 CASSPPRTYEQYF TGTGCCAGCTCACCCCCCAGGACCTACGAGCAGTACTTC
TRBJ1-1 NA NA TRBV23-1 CASSQKRRPGLGSEAFF TGCGCCAGCAGTCAAAAGCGGAGGCCGGGACTTGGGTCTGAAGCTTTCTTT
TRBJ2-1 NA NA TRBV7-6 CASSRGVPSNEQFF TGTGCCAGCAGCCGGGGAGTCCCCTCAAATGAGCAGTTCTTC
TRBJ2-2 NA NA TRBV4-3 CASSHESSAGELFF TGCGCCAGCAGCCACGAATCTAGCGCCGGGGAGCTGTTTTTT
TRBJ2-2 NA TRBD2 TRBV5-1 CASSTGLADTGELFF TGCGCCAGCAGCACGGGACTAGCCGACACCGGGGAGCTGTTTTTT
TRBJ1-1 NA TRBD1 TRBV5-4 CASSLLDRVDTEAFF TGTGCCAGCAGCTTACTAGACAGGGTCGACACTGAAGCTTTCTTT
TRBJ2-3 NA NA TRBV28 CASSLRTSDTQYF TGTGCCAGCAGTTTACGGACTTCAGATACGCAGTATTTT
TRBJ2-1 NA NA TRBV6-5 CASSSRTRYNEQFF TGTGCCAGCAGTTCACGAACGAGGTACAATGAGCAGTTCTTC
TRBJ1-2 NA NA TRBV6-5 CASSYLGQNYGYTF TGTGCCAGCAGTTACTTAGGACAGAACTATGGCTACACCTTC
TRBJ1-2 once NA TRBV7-8 CASSLASYGYTF TGTGCCAGCAGCTTAGCTAGCTATGGCTACACCTTC
TRBJ1-2 NA TRBD1 TRBV10-3 CAIRPGTGGAGNYGYTF TGTGCCATCAGGCCAGGGACAGGCGGAGCGGGTAACTATGGCTACACCTTC
TRBJ1-2 NA TRBD1 TRBV27 CASRPTGGYGYTF TGTGCCAGCAGGCCCACAGGGGGCTATGGCTACACCTTC
TRBJ1-6 few TRBD1 TRBV6-1 CASSELDRGNSPLHF TGTGCCAGCAGTGAGTTGGACAGGGGGAATTCACCCCTCCACTTT
TRBJ2-7 NA NA TRBV19 CASSISRHSYEQYF TGTGCCAGTAGTATTAGCCGCCATTCCTACGAGCAGTACTTC
TRBJ2-7 NA TRBD1 TRBV11-3 CASSPGTGYEQYF TGTGCCAGCAGCCCAGGGACAGGCTACGAGCAGTACTTC
TRBJ2-7 NA NA TRBV5-4 CASSSPAASYEQYF TGTGCCAGCAGCTCCCCTGCGGCGTCCTACGAGCAGTACTTC